This entry features one TCR beta chain sequence. Some clones are missing from TCRdb's copy, which holds only in-frame ones; the method was immunoSEQ multiplex PCR. This sample has about 100,000 clones, with approximately 88% found just once. CDR3 size: 11 residues. Germline CDR1 is SGHDN and CDR2 is FVKESK. Deletions cut 3 bases from V and 8 bases from J, with 4 bases between. This specimen comes from a study of identifying expanded T cells in peripheral blood. This chain uses TRBV14 with TRBJ1-4, with D unresolved. The clonotype was recovered from a person between 18 and 75 years old in good health. The sequenced sample was blood. CDR3 in DNA: TGTGCCAGCAGCCAGTTCGAAAAACTGTTTTTT. This encodes CASSQFEKLFF.